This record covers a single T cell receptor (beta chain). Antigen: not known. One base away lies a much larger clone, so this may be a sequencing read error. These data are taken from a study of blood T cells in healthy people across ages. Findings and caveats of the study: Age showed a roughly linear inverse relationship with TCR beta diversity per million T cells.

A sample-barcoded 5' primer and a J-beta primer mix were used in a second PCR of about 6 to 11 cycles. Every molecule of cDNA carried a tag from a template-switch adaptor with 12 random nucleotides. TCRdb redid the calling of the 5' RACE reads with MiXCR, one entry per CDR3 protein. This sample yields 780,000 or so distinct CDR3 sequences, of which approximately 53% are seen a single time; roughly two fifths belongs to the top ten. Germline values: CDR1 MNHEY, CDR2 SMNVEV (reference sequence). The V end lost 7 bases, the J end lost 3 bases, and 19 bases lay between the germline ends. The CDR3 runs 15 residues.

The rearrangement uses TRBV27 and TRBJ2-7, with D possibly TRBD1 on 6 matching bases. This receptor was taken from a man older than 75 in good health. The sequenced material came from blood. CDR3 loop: CASTVVSQGSYEQYF. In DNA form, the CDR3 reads TGTGCCAGCACAGTGGTCTCACAGGGCAGCTACGAGCAGTACTTC.